This TCR beta chain was sequenced for a study of T-cell memory formation after mild COVID-19. Germline values: CDR1 SGHNT, CDR2 YENEEA. Losses at the gene ends were 6 bases for V and 1 base for J; bases not matched to a gene: 9. The CDR3 runs to 18 residues. TCRdb passed the 5' RACE reads through MiXCR, listing each CDR3 protein once. The sample contains about 560,000 distinct CDR3 sequences, about a sixth of which appear only once. General observations from the study: The SARS-CoV-2 specificity of second-wave clones reaching peak at day 37 remained unverified.

Note on this clonotype: Its antigen is unidentified.

The origin of this receptor is an adult woman who had mild COVID-19 (a few samples of this study predate the infection). Cell type and time point are not known. Sequencing was performed on PBMCs or a T cell subset sorted from them (not recorded which). The V call is TRBV11-3, the J call TRBJ2-1; 13 bases agree with TRBD2. The CDR3 region is CASRITSGRGRSYNEQFF. In DNA, the CDR3 is TGTGCCAGCAGGATAACTAGCGGGAGGGGACGTTCCTACAATGAGCAGTTCTTC.